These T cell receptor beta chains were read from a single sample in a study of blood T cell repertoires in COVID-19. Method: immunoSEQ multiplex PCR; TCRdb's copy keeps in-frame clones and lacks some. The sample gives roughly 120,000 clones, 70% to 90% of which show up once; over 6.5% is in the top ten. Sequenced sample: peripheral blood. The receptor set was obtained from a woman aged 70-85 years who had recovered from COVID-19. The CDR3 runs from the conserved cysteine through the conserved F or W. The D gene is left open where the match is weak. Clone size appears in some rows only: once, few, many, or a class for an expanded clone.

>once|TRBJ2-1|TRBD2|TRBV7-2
CASSVTAGVEQFF
TGTGCCAGCAGCGTGACAGCGGGAGTTGAGCAGTTCTTC
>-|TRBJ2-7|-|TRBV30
CAWTDGHTGEQYF
TGTGCCTGGACCGACGGCCACACAGGGGAGCAGTACTTC
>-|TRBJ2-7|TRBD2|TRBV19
CASSIFGGRRYEQYF
TGTGCCAGTAGTATATTCGGCGGGAGGAGGTACGAGCAGTACTTC
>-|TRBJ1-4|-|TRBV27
CASRRSSTNEKLFF
TGTGCCAGCAGGCGGAGCTCAACTAATGAAAAACTGTTTTTT
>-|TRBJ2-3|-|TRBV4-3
CASSTSRGTDTQYF
TGCGCCAGCAGCACTAGTAGAGGGACAGATACGCAGTATTTT
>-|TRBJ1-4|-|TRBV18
CASSPRGEEKLFF
TGTGCCAGCTCACCACGTGGGGAGGAAAAACTGTTTTTT
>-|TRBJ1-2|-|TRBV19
CASSRSFGYTF
TGTGCCAGTAGTAGGAGCTTTGGCTACACCTTC
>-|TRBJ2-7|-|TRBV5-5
CASSGGPTGTYEQYF
TGTGCCAGCAGCGGGGGGCCGACAGGGACCTACGAGCAGTACTTC
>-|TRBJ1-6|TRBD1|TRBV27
CASSLGTGGRSYNSPLHF
TGTGCCAGCAGTTTAGGGACAGGGGGCCGCTCCTATAATTCACCCCTCCACTTT
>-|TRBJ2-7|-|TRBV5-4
CASSFGTIPPYEQYF
TGTGCCAGCAGCTTTGGGACAATTCCTCCCTACGAGCAGTACTTC
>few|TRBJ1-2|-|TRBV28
CASSLSEGWGYTF
TGTGCCAGCAGTTTATCGGAGGGTTGGGGCTACACCTTC
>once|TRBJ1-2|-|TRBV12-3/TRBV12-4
CASNRGTWGYTF
TGTGCCAGCAATCGGGGGACTTGGGGCTACACCTTC
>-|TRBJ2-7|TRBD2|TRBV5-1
CASSILAGSYEQYF
TGCGCCAGCAGCATACTAGCGGGGAGCTACGAGCAGTACTTC
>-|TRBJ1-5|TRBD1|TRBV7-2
CASSLTGGVNQPQHF
TGTGCCAGCAGCTTAACAGGGGGTGTTAATCAGCCCCAGCATTTT
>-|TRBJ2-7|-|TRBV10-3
CAISADRTYEQYF
TGTGCCATCAGTGCGGACAGAACCTACGAGCAGTACTTC
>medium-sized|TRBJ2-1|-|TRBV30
CAWLAVYNEQFF
TGTGCCTGGTTAGCGGTCTACAATGAGCAGTTCTTC
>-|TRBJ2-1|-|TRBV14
CASSWQDRGKFF
TGTGCCAGCAGCTGGCAAGATAGGGGAAAATTCTTC
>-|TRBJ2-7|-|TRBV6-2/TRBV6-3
CASSLGPSVSYEQYF
TGTGCCAGCAGTTTGGGCCCTAGCGTATCCTACGAGCAGTACTTC
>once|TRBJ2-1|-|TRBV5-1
CASSFMYEQFF
TGCGCCAGCAGCTTTATGTATGAGCAGTTCTTC
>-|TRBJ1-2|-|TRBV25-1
CASSENWADLNGYTF
TGTGCCAGCAGTGAAAATTGGGCCGATCTAAATGGCTACACCTTC
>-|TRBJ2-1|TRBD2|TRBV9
CASSEAPGGNEQFF
TGTGCCAGCAGCGAGGCTCCGGGGGGCAATGAGCAGTTCTTC
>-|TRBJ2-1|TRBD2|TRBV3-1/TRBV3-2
CASSQVLGPRGGYNEQFF
TGTGCCAGCAGCCAAGTTTTGGGGCCCCGGGGGGGGTACAATGAGCAGTTCTTC
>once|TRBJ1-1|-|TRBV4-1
CASSRTRRFTEAFF
TGCGCCAGCAGCCGGACACGGCGCTTCACTGAAGCTTTCTTT
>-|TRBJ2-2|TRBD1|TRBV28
CASSRTGPKGGELFF
TGTGCCAGCAGTCGGACAGGGCCCAAGGGCGGGGAGCTGTTTTTT
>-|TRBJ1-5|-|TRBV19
CASSNSGGVFSNQPQHF
TGTGCCAGTAGTAACTCCGGGGGGGTCTTTAGCAATCAGCCCCAGCATTTT
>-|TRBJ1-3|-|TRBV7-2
CASSSSHGNTIYF
TGTGCCAGCAGCTCGAGCCATGGAAACACCATATATTTT
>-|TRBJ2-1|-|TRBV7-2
CASSLDPGGGQFF
TGTGCCAGCAGCTTAGATCCCGGAGGAGGGCAGTTCTTC
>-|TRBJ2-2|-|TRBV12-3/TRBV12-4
CASSLNRELFF
TGTGCCAGCAGTTTAAACAGGGAGCTGTTTTTT
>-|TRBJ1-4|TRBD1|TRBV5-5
CASSLGDRVGEKLFF
TGTGCCAGCAGCTTGGGCGACAGGGTTGGTGAAAAACTGTTTTTT
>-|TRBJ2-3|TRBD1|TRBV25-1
CASSEGDRGEQYF
TGTGCCAGCAGTGAAGGCGACAGGGGGGAGCAGTATTTT
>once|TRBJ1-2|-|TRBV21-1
CARPTGVRYGYTF
TGTGCCAGACCGACAGGGGTTCGCTATGGCTACACCTTC
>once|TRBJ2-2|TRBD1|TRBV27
CASSLSGRGQRDTGELFF
TGTGCCAGCAGTTTATCCGGCAGGGGACAGAGAGACACCGGGGAGCTGTTTTTT
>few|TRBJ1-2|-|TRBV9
CASSVGSAVGYGYTF
TGTGCCAGCAGCGTAGGTTCAGCGGTGGGGTATGGCTACACCTTC
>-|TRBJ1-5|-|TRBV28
CASSFGWDSLHF
TGTGCCAGCAGTTTCGGGTGGGACTCGCTGCATTTT
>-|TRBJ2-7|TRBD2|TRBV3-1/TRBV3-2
CASSQAGEGGTRSF
TGTGCCAGCAGCCAAGCCGGGGAGGGAGGGACTAGAAGCTTC
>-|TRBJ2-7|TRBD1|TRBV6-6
CASSPRGQIYEQYF
TGTGCCAGCAGCCCCAGGGGACAGATCTACGAGCAGTACTTC
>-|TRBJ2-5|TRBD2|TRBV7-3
CASSLTSGGAGETQYF
TGTGCCAGCAGCTTGACTAGCGGGGGGGCCGGTGAGACCCAGTACTTC
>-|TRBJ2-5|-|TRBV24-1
CATSSQGRQETQYF
TGTGCCACCAGTTCACAGGGTCGACAAGAGACCCAGTACTTC
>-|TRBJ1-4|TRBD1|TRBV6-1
CASSERPTGATNEKLFF
TGTGCCAGCAGTGAACGACCCACAGGGGCAACTAATGAAAAACTGTTTTTT
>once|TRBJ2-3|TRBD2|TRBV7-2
CASSFPSGGASSYF
TGTGCCAGCAGCTTTCCTAGCGGGGGGGCGTCGTCGTATTTT
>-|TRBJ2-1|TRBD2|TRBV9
CASAPEGGGVREQFF
TGTGCCAGCGCCCCTGAGGGCGGGGGGGTTCGAGAGCAGTTCTTC
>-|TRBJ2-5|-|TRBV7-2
CASSLSQGTQYF
TGTGCCAGCAGCTTATCCCAGGGGACCCAGTACTTC
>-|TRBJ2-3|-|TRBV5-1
CASSQTGSTDTQYF
TGCGCCAGCAGCCAAACAGGGAGCACAGATACGCAGTATTTT
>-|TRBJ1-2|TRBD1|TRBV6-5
CASRVGTGSGYTF
TGTGCCAGCAGGGTGGGGACAGGGAGCGGCTACACCTTC
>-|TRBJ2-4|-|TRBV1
CTSSPGLPSNIQYF
TGCACCAGCAGCCCGGGACTCCCCTCAAACATTCAGTACTTC
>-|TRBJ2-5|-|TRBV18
CASSPDSFEETQYF
TGTGCCAGCTCACCGGACAGTTTTGAAGAGACCCAGTACTTC
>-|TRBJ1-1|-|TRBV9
CASSPLGGETEAFF
TGTGCCAGCAGCCCCCTCGGGGGGGAGACTGAAGCTTTCTTT
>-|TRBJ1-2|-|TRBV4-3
CASSPSGGTNYGYTF
TGCGCCAGCAGCCCTTCTGGGGGGACTAACTATGGCTACACCTTC
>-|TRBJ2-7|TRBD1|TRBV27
CASSLSITAGGYEQYF
TGTGCCAGCAGTTTATCGATAACGGCAGGGGGCTACGAGCAGTACTTC
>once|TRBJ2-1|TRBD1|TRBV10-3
CAIRRGTGDNEQFF
TGTGCCATCAGACGAGGGACAGGAGACAATGAGCAGTTCTTC
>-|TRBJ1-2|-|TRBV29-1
CSVGQYGGYTF
TGCAGCGTAGGACAGTATGGTGGCTACACCTTC